These T cell receptor beta chains were read from a single sample in a study. MiXCR, run by TCRdb on the RT-PCR reads, gives a single entry per CDR3 protein. The data contain around 700,000 distinct CDR3 sequences, about 14% of them seen just once; the ten biggest clones take up roughly 4%. The sequenced sample consisted of memory CD4+ T cells from blood. The receptors come from a female donor in good health, serving as a healthy control. Both conserved end residues are trimmed from each CDR3. Some rows have no size entry. The others give once, few or many, or a class for an expanded clone.

CDR3 protein: ASSLYRTSSYEQY
clone size: few
V gene: TRBV7-2

CDR3 protein: ASSYSGGGSGNTIY
clone size: many
V gene: TRBV6-5

CDR3 protein: SARDEPHAGESTDTQY
clone size: many
V gene: TRBV20-1

CDR3 protein: ASRPLAGGPSYNEQF
clone size: NA
V gene: TRBV2

CDR3 protein: ASSIDGQLNQPQH
clone size: many
V gene: TRBV5-1

CDR3 protein: SATGTGAHSNTEAF
clone size: NA
V gene: TRBV29-1

CDR3 protein: SAGGLAGGGNEQF
clone size: NA
V gene: TRBV20-1

CDR3 protein: ASSFGGGDDGYT
clone size: NA
V gene: TRBV5-1

CDR3 protein: ASSEFTGNTEAF
clone size: NA
V gene: TRBV5-1

CDR3 protein: ASSYTDRGNQPQH
clone size: NA
V gene: TRBV6-6

CDR3 protein: ASSSDQGVSGYT
clone size: NA
V gene: TRBV7-3

CDR3 protein: ASTPRWRGEKETQY
clone size: few
V gene: TRBV27

CDR3 protein: ASSLVGQQETQY
clone size: many
V gene: TRBV5-1

CDR3 protein: SARDSGGRNEQF
clone size: NA
V gene: TRBV20-1

CDR3 protein: ASSLHQGYYGYT
clone size: many
V gene: TRBV5-6

CDR3 protein: ASSRGGGEAF
clone size: few
V gene: TRBV25-1

CDR3 protein: ASSRERGGEQF
clone size: few
V gene: TRBV7-6

CDR3 protein: ASRSDGTQGYGYT
clone size: NA
V gene: TRBV12-3/TRBV12-4

CDR3 protein: ASSYRWPQRDRGDEQY
clone size: few
V gene: TRBV6-5

CDR3 protein: ASSQSAGSFVGTQY
clone size: NA
V gene: TRBV9

CDR3 protein: ASWSLSSYNEQF
clone size: few
V gene: TRBV6-2/TRBV6-3

CDR3 protein: ASSTQGQGPSYEQY
clone size: few
V gene: TRBV5-1

CDR3 protein: ASSYDGYSPLH
clone size: few
V gene: TRBV12-3/TRBV12-4

CDR3 protein: SAREISGTDTQY
clone size: many
V gene: TRBV20-1

CDR3 protein: ASSSGGGEHYEQY
clone size: NA
V gene: TRBV19

CDR3 protein: ASSKRGGHTEAF
clone size: NA
V gene: TRBV12-3/TRBV12-4

CDR3 protein: ASSYLGRQETQY
clone size: NA
V gene: TRBV6-5

CDR3 protein: ASSLAGTADT
clone size: many
V gene: TRBV12-3/TRBV12-4

CDR3 protein: ASSYGTSNSNEQF
clone size: NA
V gene: TRBV6-2/TRBV6-3

CDR3 protein: ASSPEGRADTEAF
clone size: many
V gene: TRBV4-3

CDR3 protein: ATKGDRGDTEAF
clone size: few
V gene: TRBV6-1

CDR3 protein: ASSLGGESNEQY
clone size: many
V gene: TRBV5-1

CDR3 protein: SATDPRTSGSNEQF
clone size: few
V gene: TRBV20-1

CDR3 protein: ASSFPRRGGGTDTQY
clone size: NA
V gene: TRBV5-4

CDR3 protein: ASSLYDRDAF
clone size: few
V gene: TRBV12-3/TRBV12-4

CDR3 protein: ASSLAQLKGEQF
clone size: few
V gene: TRBV7-2

CDR3 protein: SAFGAQTQETQY
clone size: NA
V gene: TRBV20-1

CDR3 protein: ASSARVTNEKLF
clone size: few
V gene: TRBV9

CDR3 protein: ASTRVARLADYGYT
clone size: many
V gene: TRBV6-6

CDR3 protein: SAGRTGESPLH
clone size: many
V gene: TRBV20-1

CDR3 protein: ASSSVLAAEQY
clone size: many
V gene: TRBV12-3/TRBV12-4

CDR3 protein: SARKWKQF
clone size: NA
V gene: TRBV20-1

CDR3 protein: AAGRAMTDTQY
clone size: NA
V gene: TRBV19

CDR3 protein: ASSNQPNTEAF
clone size: many
V gene: TRBV5-1

CDR3 protein: SARASGSTDTQY
clone size: many
V gene: TRBV20-1